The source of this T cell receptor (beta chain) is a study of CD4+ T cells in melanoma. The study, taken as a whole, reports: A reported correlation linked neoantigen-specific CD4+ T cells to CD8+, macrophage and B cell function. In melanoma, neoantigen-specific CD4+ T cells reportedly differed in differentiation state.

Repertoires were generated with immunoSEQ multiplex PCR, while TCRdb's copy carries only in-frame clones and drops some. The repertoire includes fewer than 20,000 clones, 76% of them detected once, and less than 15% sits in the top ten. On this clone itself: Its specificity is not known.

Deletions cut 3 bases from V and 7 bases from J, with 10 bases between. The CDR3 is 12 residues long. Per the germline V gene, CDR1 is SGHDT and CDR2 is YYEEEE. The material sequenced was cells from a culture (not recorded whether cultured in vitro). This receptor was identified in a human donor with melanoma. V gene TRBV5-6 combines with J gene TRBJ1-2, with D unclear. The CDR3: CASSSAPFGYTF. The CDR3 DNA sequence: TGTGCCAGCAGCTCCGCGCCCTTTGGCTACACCTTC.